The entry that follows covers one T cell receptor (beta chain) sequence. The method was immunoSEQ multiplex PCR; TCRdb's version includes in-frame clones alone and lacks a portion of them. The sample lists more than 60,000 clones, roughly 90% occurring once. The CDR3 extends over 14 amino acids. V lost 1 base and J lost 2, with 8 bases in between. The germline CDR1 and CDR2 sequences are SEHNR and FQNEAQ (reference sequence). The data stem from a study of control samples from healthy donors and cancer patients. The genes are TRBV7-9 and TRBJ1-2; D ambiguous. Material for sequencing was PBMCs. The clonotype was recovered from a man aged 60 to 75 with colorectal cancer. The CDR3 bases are TGTGCCAGCAGCTTAGGGCAGGAAAACTATGGCTACACCTTC. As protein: CASSLGQENYGYTF.